This T cell receptor beta chain was captured in a study of cytomegalovirus exposure and HLA in healthy donors. Study as a whole: Early released data had around 79 million unique TCRs, all coming from HLA-typed donors. Study outcomes and limitations: A later analysis found that most CMV-associated TCR beta chains appeared HLA-restricted. It was taken for granted in presence/absence analyses that sequencing depth across donors was roughly uniform. Most of the TCR beta V segments (in an earlier analysis) were productive either about 90% or about 30% of the time.

Looked up from germline, CDR1 is SGHAT and CDR2 is FQNNGV. The CDR3 contains 15 residues. The ends lost 6 bases at V and 1 base at J; junction bases unmatched: 6. The PCR employed 60 Vbeta primers together with 13 Jbeta primers. This table comes from immunoSEQ multiplex PCR, and its TCRdb copy is limited to in-frame clones, with some not included. The sample includes roughly 200,000 clones, around 79% of them seen just once. This clone has more than one count but fewer than ten. Its target is unknown. The sequence was collected from a woman aged 25 to 45 in good health and CMV-seropositive. The sequenced sample consisted of PBMCs. The chain links TRBV11-2 to TRBJ1-1; TRBD1 agrees at 9 bases. CDR3 nucleotides: TGTGCCAGCAGGGCACAGGGGGCAGGGAACACTGAAGCTTTCTTT. Translation gives CASRAQGAGNTEAFF. Variable domain in full (rest from reference TRBV11-2 and TRBJ1-1): EAGVAQSPRYKIIEKRQSVAFWCNPISGHATLYWYQQILGQGPKLLIQFQNNGVVDDSQLPKDRFSAERLKGVDSTLKIQPAKLEDSAVYLCASRAQGAGNTEAFFGQGTRLTVV.